This T cell receptor beta chain was identified during a study of T cells in localized non-small cell lung cancer. Clones were sequenced by immunoSEQ multiplex PCR, and TCRdb holds only the in-frame ones, with some missing. The sample yields tens of thousands of clones, about nine tenths seen once. On this clone itself: Its antigen remains unidentified.

Study-wide findings and caveats: Adjacent lung held a median roughly 60 of the top 100 tumor clones.

The V gene's germline CDR1 is SGHRS and CDR2 YFSETQ. CDR3 length: 14 amino acids. Trimming stripped 6 bases from V and 3 bases from J, with 15 bases between. The receptor was derived from a male donor older than 55 with stage III squamous cell lung carcinoma. The source material was peripheral blood, sampled before any cancer treatment. The chain joins TRBV5-1 to TRBJ1-1; no definite D call. In DNA form, the CDR3 reads TGCGCCAGCACCTTTAAGGGTGGGGACACTGAAGCTTTCTTT. Protein product: CASTFKGGDTEAFF.